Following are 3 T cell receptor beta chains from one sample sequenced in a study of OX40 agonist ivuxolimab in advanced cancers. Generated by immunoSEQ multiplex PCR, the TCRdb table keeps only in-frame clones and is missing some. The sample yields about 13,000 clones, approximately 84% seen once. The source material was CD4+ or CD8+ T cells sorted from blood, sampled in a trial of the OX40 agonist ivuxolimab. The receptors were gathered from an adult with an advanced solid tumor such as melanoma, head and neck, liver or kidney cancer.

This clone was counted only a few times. Here the CDR3 reads CASSFGGQSGNTIYF. In nucleotides, the CDR3 is TGTGCCAGCAGTTTTGGGGGGCAGTCTGGAAACACCATATATTTT. V usage is TRBV27 and J usage is TRBJ1-3; a possible D gene is TRBD1 (6 bases). Germline CDR1 and CDR2: MNHEY and SMNVEV (reference sequence). The CDR3 contains 15 residues. Trimming stripped 3 bases from V and 1 base from J, with 10 bases between.

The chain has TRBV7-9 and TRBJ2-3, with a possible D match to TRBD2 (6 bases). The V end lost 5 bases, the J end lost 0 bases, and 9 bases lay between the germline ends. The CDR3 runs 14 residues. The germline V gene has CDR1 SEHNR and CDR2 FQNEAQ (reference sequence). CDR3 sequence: CASSALASTDTQYF. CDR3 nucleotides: TGTGCCAGCAGCGCGCTAGCGAGCACAGATACGCAGTATTTT.

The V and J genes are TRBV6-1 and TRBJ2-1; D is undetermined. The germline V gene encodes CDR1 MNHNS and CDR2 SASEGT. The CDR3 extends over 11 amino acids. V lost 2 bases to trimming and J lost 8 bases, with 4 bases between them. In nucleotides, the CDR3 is TGTGCCAGCAGTGAAACGGATGAGCAGTTCTTC. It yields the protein CASSETDEQFF.